The sample holds a few counts of the clone carrying this T cell receptor (beta chain). This sample was taken from a study of cytomegalovirus exposure and HLA in healthy donors. In the PCR, 60 Vbeta and 13 Jbeta primers were used. Clones were sequenced by immunoSEQ multiplex PCR, and TCRdb holds only the in-frame ones, with some missing. This sample has around 170,000 clones; roughly four fifths occur once, and the top ten carry under 2%. Germline loops: CDR1 SGHAT, CDR2 FQDESV (reference sequence). With 5 bases removed from V and 4 bases from J, the gap between germline ends came to 6 bases. The CDR3 length is 12 residues.

The J gene is TRBJ1-5, the V gene TRBV11-1, with D perhaps TRBD1 (6 bases). The source material was PBMCs. This TCR was sampled from a young man in good health and CMV-seronegative. The CDR3 DNA reads TGTGCCAGCAGCCAGGGGAATCAGCCCCAGCATTTT. Its protein product is CASSQGNQPQHF.